A selection of T cell receptor beta chains follows, all from one sample in a study of identical twins. TCRdb re-analysed the 5' RACE reads in MiXCR, keeping a single row per CDR3 protein. The sample lists some 790,000 distinct CDR3 sequences; over 15% were seen once. These data were also filed under a second study, of T cells expressing NK-cell markers.

The sample consisted of PBMCs. The origin of the receptors is a woman younger than 35 in good health. Each CDR3 is given with its conserved first and last residue. D genes are given only for firm matches. Clone size is given for some rows only: seen once, a few or many times, or a class if the clone is expanded.

DNA	CDR3	D	V	J	size
TGTGCCAGTAGGAGGGACACCTATTTGTCCCTCCACTTT	CASRRDTYLSLHF	-	TRBV19	TRBJ1-6	-
TGCAGTGCTAGAGTGGGCGGCCTGGGGACCCAGTACTTC	CSARVGGLGTQYF	-	TRBV20-1	TRBJ2-5	few
TGTGCCACCTCGAAGGGGGACCTCTATGGCTACACCTTC	CATSKGDLYGYTF	-	TRBV24-1	TRBJ1-2	-
TGCAGCGTTGCAGGGCAAGAGACCCAGTACTTC	CSVAGQETQYF	-	TRBV29-1	TRBJ2-5	-
TGCAGCGTTGAGGAGAATATGAACACTGAAGCTTTCTTT	CSVEENMNTEAFF	-	TRBV29-1	TRBJ1-1	few
TGTGCCAGCAGTTTAAGCTCAAGGGACAATCAGCCCCAGCATTTT	CASSLSSRDNQPQHF	-	TRBV12-3/TRBV12-4	TRBJ1-5	few
TGCAGCGAGAGTCGACTAGCGGGAATGGAGCAGTTCTTC	CSESRLAGMEQFF	TRBD2	TRBV29-1	TRBJ2-1	few
TGTGCCAGCAGCTTAGTTGTGAGTCACAATGAGCAGTTCTTC	CASSLVVSHNEQFF	-	TRBV11-2	TRBJ2-1	-
TGCGCCAGCAGCACCGGACAGGGATTCTACGAGCAGTACTTC	CASSTGQGFYEQYF	TRBD1	TRBV5-1	TRBJ2-7	-
TGCAGTGCTACCTTGCTGGGAGAGTCCACAGATACGCAGTATTTT	CSATLLGESTDTQYF	-	TRBV20-1	TRBJ2-3	-
TGTGCCAGCAGGGCGACAGGGGGGACTGGGGCCAACGTCCTGACTTTC	CASRATGGTGANVLTF	TRBD1	TRBV6-1	TRBJ2-6	-
TGTGCCAGCAGTTACTCGATTAGGTCGAACACTGAAGCTTTCTTT	CASSYSIRSNTEAFF	-	TRBV6-5	TRBJ1-1	-
TGCGCCAGCAGCTTGGAGACACCAAACTATGGCTACACCTTC	CASSLETPNYGYTF	-	TRBV5-1	TRBJ1-2	many
TGTGCCAGTAGTATGCGCCTGAGTGAGCAGTTCTTC	CASSMRLSEQFF	-	TRBV19	TRBJ2-1	-
TGCAGTGCTAGAGATTTGACAGGCAAATCCGGGAGGGCCCCCTATGAGCAGTTCTTC	CSARDLTGKSGRAPYEQFF	TRBD2	TRBV20-1	TRBJ2-1	few
TGTGCCAGCAGCTTAGTTTACCGATTGGGAAACACCATATATTTT	CASSLVYRLGNTIYF	-	TRBV7-8	TRBJ1-3	-
TGTGCCAGCAGTCCACGTAGCGGGGGGGCCTCGGACGAGCAGTACTTC	CASSPRSGGASDEQYF	TRBD2	TRBV12-3/TRBV12-4	TRBJ2-7	few
TGTGCCAGCAGTTCACGACAGGGGGCGCAGAGCAATCAGCCCCAGCATTTT	CASSSRQGAQSNQPQHF	TRBD1	TRBV6-2/TRBV6-3	TRBJ1-5	-
TGTGCCAGCAGTTTTAGGGCCAAAATGGGGGGTGGATTC	CASSFRAKMGGGF	-	TRBV12-3/TRBV12-4	TRBJ2-1	few
TGTGCCAGCAGCCCCCGGGGGACTAGCACAGATACGCAGTATTTT	CASSPRGTSTDTQYF	-	TRBV7-6	TRBJ2-3	-
TGTGCCACGATCCTGGGCAGAAATCGCTACGAGCAGTACTTC	CATILGRNRYEQYF	-	TRBV10-3	TRBJ2-7	many
TGTGCCAGCAGGATAGCGGGAGGGAGCTCCTACAATGAGCAGTTCTTC	CASRIAGGSSYNEQFF	TRBD2	TRBV6-2/TRBV6-3	TRBJ2-1	few
TGCAGTGCTATTACAGGAAGGAGCTCCTACGAGCAGTACTTC	CSAITGRSSYEQYF	-	TRBV20-1	TRBJ2-7	-
TGTGCCAGTAGACCACAGGGGCGAGGCGGGGAGCTGTTTTTT	CASRPQGRGGELFF	TRBD1	TRBV19	TRBJ2-2	-
TGCAGTGCTAGAGGTGGAGTTCGTAATCAGCCCCAGCATTTT	CSARGGVRNQPQHF	-	TRBV20-1	TRBJ1-5	many
TGCGCCAGCAGCCACAGGGTAGCCTACGAGCAGTACTTC	CASSHRVAYEQYF	-	TRBV5-1	TRBJ2-7	-
TGTGCCAGCAGGGGTGGACAGGGGAGCACAGATACGCAGTATTTT	CASRGGQGSTDTQYF	TRBD1	TRBV25-1	TRBJ2-3	few
TGTGCCACCAGTGACCCCGGGACTAGCTCAGATACGCAGTATTTT	CATSDPGTSSDTQYF	TRBD2	TRBV24-1	TRBJ2-3	many
TGCGCCAGCAGCACCGGTTGGAGGGGGTCAGATACGCAGTATTTT	CASSTGWRGSDTQYF	-	TRBV5-1	TRBJ2-3	few
TGTGCCAGCAGTTTATTGAGGGGTAATCAGCCCCAGCATTTT	CASSLLRGNQPQHF	-	TRBV27	TRBJ1-5	few
TGCAGTGCTAGGGGCCCCGGGCCCCTAGCCTACGAGCAGTACTTC	CSARGPGPLAYEQYF	-	TRBV20-1	TRBJ2-7	-
TGCAGCGTTGCTCCGACTAGCGGGGACTACAATGAGCAGTTCTTC	CSVAPTSGDYNEQFF	TRBD2	TRBV29-1	TRBJ2-1	few
TGCGCCAGCAGCCTTCGAGGGACCCATGAGCAGTTCTTC	CASSLRGTHEQFF	-	TRBV4-3	TRBJ2-1	few
TGCAGTGCTAATCCACCAAGCTCCTACAATGAGCAGTTCTTC	CSANPPSSYNEQFF	-	TRBV20-1	TRBJ2-1	-
TGCAGTGCGGAATCCACAGATACGCAGTATTTT	CSAESTDTQYF	-	TRBV20-1	TRBJ2-3	few
TGTGCCAGCAGTCCCCGGACAGCCTCGAACACTGAAGCTTTCTTT	CASSPRTASNTEAFF	-	TRBV5-5	TRBJ1-1	-
TGTGCCAGCAGTCCAACGCTACGGCGGGGGGGCGTCGATGAGCAGTTCTTC	CASSPTLRRGGVDEQFF	TRBD2	TRBV6-1	TRBJ2-1	few
TGTGCCAGCAGCAACAGAAGCGGGTATTACAATGAGCAGTTCTTC	CASSNRSGYYNEQFF	-	TRBV7-9	TRBJ2-1	few
TGTGCCACTATTGGACTAGCGGGAGATACGCAGTATTTT	CATIGLAGDTQYF	TRBD2	TRBV10-3	TRBJ2-3	few
TGTGCCAGCAGCGGGCCCGGCGGGAACTACGAGCAGTACTTC	CASSGPGGNYEQYF	-	TRBV9	TRBJ2-7	-
TGTGCCAGCAGCTCCCCCCGGGGGGGCATCGGTGAGCAGTTCTTC	CASSSPRGGIGEQFF	TRBD2	TRBV7-9	TRBJ2-1	few
TGCAGTGCTACCCGACAGGTCCAAGAGACCCAGTACTTC	CSATRQVQETQYF	-	TRBV20-1	TRBJ2-5	-
TGTGCCAGCAGTCCCCAGGGTAGAAGACACACTGAAGCTTTCTTT	CASSPQGRRHTEAFF	-	TRBV12-3/TRBV12-4	TRBJ1-1	-
TGTGCCAGCAGTTACGGCCTAAAGGCGGGGGGCGCACCCTACAATGAGCAGTTCTTC	CASSYGLKAGGAPYNEQFF	TRBD2	TRBV6-5	TRBJ2-1	few
TGTGCCATCAGTGGCCCTAGTGGGCCCGGGGAGCTGTTTTTT	CAISGPSGPGELFF	-	TRBV10-3	TRBJ2-2	-
TGCAGCGGTGGGGAACAGGGGGTTGAAAAACTGTTTTTT	CSGGEQGVEKLFF	TRBD1	TRBV29-1	TRBJ1-4	-
TGCAGCGGGAGCGTAGCGGGAGTTGAGACCCAGTACTTC	CSGSVAGVETQYF	TRBD2	TRBV29-1	TRBJ2-5	few
TGCGCCAGCAGCTTGGGGCCGGGAGCTCCCTACGAGCAGTACTTC	CASSLGPGAPYEQYF	-	TRBV5-1	TRBJ2-7	-
TGTGCCAGCAGCTCGGCTAGCGGGAGGGGGAATGAGCAGTTCTTC	CASSSASGRGNEQFF	TRBD2	TRBV7-9	TRBJ2-1	-
TGCAGTGCTAGAGATCTCTGGGGCGGGGAGCTGTTTTTT	CSARDLWGGELFF	-	TRBV20-1	TRBJ2-2	few
TGCGCCAGCAGCTTTGGGGGACAGGGTTACAATGAGCAGTTCTTC	CASSFGGQGYNEQFF	TRBD1	TRBV5-1	TRBJ2-1	-
TGTGCCAGCAGTTGGCACTCCCCTCGGGGGTGGCAGTACTTC	CASSWHSPRGWQYF	-	TRBV28	TRBJ2-7	few
TGTGCCAGCAGCTTGGGGGACAGGGATGTGGAGACCCAGTACTTC	CASSLGDRDVETQYF	TRBD1	TRBV5-6	TRBJ2-5	few
TGTGCCAGCGGAATGGGGGGCTCACAAGAGACCCAGTACTTC	CASGMGGSQETQYF	-	TRBV25-1	TRBJ2-5	few